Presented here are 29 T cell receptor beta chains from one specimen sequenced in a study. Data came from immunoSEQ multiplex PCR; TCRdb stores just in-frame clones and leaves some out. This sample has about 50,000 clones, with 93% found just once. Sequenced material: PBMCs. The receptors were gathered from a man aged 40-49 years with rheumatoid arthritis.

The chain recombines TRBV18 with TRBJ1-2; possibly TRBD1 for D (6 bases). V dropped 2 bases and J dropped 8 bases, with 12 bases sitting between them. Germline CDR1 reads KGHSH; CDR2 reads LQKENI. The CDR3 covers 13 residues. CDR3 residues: CASSPEGGRGYTF. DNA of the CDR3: TGTGCCAGCTCACCAGAGGGGGGCCGCGGCTACACCTTC.

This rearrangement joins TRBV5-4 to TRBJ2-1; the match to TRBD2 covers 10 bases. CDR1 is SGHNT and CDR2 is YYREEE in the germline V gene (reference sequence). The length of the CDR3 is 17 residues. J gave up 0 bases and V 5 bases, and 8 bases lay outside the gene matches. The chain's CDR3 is CASRETSGRDSYNEQFF. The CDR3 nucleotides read TGTGCCAGCAGGGAGACTAGCGGGCGAGACTCCTACAATGAGCAGTTCTTC.

The CDR3 DNA reads TGTGCCAGCAGTTTCCGAGTGGGCAACACTGAAGCTTTCTTT. Translation: CASSFRVGNTEAFF. This chain uses TRBV28 with TRBJ1-1, with no clear D. Germline V gene data show CDR1 as MDHEN and CDR2 as SYDVKM. Trimming took 3 bases from V and 2 from J, leaving 10 bases between them. CDR3 size: 14 residues.

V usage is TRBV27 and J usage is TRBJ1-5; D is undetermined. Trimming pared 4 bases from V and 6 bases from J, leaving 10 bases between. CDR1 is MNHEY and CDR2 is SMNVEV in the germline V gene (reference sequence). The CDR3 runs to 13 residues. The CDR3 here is CASSWGAGQPQHF. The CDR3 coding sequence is TGTGCCAGCAGTTGGGGTGCAGGTCAGCCCCAGCATTTT.

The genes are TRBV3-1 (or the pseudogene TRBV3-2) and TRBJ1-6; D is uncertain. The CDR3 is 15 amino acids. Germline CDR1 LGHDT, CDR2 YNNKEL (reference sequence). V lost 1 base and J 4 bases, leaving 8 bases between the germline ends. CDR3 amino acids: CASSQGDRYNSPLHF. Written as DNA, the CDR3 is TGTGCCAGCAGCCAAGGGGATAGGTATAATTCACCCCTCCACTTT.

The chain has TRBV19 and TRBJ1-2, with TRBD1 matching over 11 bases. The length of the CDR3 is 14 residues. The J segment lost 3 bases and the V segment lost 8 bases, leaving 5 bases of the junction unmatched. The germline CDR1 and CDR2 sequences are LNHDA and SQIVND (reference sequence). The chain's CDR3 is CASHRDRGDYGYTF. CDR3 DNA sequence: TGTGCCAGTCACCGGGACAGGGGGGACTATGGCTACACCTTC.

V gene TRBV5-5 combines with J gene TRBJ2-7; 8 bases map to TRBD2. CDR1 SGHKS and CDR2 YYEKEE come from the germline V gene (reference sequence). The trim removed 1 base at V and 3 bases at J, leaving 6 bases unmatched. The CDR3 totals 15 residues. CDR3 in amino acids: CASSLQVAGRYEQYF. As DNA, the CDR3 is TGTGCCAGCAGCTTGCAGGTAGCGGGGCGCTACGAGCAGTACTTC. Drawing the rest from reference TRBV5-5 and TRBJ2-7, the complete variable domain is DAGVTQSPTHLIKTRGQQVTLRCSPISGHKSVSWYQQVLGQGPQFIFQYYEKEERGRGNFPDRFSARQFPNYSSELNVNALLLGDSALYLCASSLQVAGRYEQYFGPGTRLTVT.

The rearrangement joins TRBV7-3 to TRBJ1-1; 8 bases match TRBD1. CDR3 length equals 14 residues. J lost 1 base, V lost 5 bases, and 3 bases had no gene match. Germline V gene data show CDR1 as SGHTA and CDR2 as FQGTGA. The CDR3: CASSRGQENTEAFF. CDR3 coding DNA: TGTGCCAGCAGCCGGGGACAGGAGAACACTGAAGCTTTCTTT.

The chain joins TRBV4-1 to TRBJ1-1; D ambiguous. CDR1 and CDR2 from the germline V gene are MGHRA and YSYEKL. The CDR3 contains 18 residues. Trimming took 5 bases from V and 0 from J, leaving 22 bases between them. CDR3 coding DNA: TGCGCCAGCAGCTACGGATTCACCGGGATGGTTATGAACACTGAAGCTTTCTTT. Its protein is CASSYGFTGMVMNTEAFF.

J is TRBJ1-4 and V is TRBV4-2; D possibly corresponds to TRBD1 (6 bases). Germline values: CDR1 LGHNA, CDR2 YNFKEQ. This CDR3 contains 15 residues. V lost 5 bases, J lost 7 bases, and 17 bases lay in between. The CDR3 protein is CASSDSGESGEKLFF. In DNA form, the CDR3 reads TGTGCCAGCAGCGACTCAGGGGAGTCTGGTGAAAAACTGTTTTTT.

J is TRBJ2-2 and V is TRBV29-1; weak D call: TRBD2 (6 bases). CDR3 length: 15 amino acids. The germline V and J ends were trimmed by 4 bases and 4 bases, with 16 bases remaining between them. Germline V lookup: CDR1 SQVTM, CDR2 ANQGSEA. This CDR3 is CSVGPGVGSTGELFF. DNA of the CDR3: TGCAGCGTTGGTCCGGGGGTTGGGAGCACCGGGGAGCTGTTTTTT.

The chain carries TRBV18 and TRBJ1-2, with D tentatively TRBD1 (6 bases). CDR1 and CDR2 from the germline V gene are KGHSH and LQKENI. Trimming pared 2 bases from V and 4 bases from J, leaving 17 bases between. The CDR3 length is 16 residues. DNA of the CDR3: TGTGCCAGCTCACCAGGGTTGGCAGGGGCCTTCTATGGCTACACCTTC. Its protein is CASSPGLAGAFYGYTF.

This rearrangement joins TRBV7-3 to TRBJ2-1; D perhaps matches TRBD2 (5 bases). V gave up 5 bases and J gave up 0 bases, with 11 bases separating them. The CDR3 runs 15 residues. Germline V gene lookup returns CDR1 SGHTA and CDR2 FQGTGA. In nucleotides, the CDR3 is TGTGCCAGCAGCCCGTGGGCGGGCTCCTACAATGAGCAGTTCTTC. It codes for CASSPWAGSYNEQFF.

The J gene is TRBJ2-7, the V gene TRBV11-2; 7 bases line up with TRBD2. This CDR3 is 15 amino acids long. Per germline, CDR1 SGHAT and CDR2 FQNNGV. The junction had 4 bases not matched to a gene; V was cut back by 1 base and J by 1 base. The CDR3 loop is CASSLGSSGSYEQYF. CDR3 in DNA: TGTGCCAGCAGCTTAGGGTCTAGCGGTTCCTACGAGCAGTACTTC.

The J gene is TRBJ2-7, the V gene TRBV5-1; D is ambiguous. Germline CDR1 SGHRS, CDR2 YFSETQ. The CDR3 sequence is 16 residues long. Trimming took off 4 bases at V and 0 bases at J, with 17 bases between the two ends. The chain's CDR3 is CASSTLDDGPSYEQYF. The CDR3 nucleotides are TGCGCCAGCAGCACCCTCGACGACGGACCCTCCTACGAGCAGTACTTC.

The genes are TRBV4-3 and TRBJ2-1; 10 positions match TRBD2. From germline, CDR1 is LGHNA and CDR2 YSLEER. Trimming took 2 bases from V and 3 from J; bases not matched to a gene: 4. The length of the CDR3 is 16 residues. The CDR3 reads CASSQLGTSVYNEQFF. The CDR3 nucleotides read TGCGCCAGCAGCCAACTCGGGACTAGCGTCTACAATGAGCAGTTCTTC.

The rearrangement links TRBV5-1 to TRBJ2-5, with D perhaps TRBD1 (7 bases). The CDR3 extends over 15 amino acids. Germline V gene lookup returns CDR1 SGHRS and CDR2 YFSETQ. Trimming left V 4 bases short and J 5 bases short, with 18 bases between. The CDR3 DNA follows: TGCGCCAGCAGCCTCCTGGAGGGGGCCGGCGAGACCCAGTACTTC. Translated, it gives CASSLLEGAGETQYF. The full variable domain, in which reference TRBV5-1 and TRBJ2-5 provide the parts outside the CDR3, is KAGVTQTPRYLIKTRGQQVTLSCSPISGHRSVSWYQQTPGQGLQFLFEYFSETQRNKGNFPGRFSGRQFSNSRSEMNVSTLELGDSALYLCASSLLEGAGETQYFGPGTRLLVL.

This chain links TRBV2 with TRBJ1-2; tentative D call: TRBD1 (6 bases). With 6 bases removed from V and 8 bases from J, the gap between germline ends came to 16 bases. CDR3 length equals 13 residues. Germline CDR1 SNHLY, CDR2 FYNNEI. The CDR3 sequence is CASRSGQHGGYTF. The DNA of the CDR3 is TGTGCCAGCAGGTCGGGACAACACGGGGGCTACACCTTC. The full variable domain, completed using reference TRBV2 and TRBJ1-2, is EPEVTQTPSHQVTQMGQEVILRCVPISNHLYFYWYRQILGQKVEFLVSFYNNEISEKSEIFDDQFSVERPDGSNFTLKIRSTKLEDSAMYFCASRSGQHGGYTFGSGTRLTVV.

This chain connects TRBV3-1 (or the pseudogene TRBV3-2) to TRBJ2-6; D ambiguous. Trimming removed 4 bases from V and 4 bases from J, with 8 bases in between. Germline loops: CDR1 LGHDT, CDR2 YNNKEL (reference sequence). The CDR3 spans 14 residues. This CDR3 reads CASSRPGGANVLTF. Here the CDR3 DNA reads TGTGCCAGCAGCCGCCCGGGCGGGGCCAACGTCCTGACTTTC.

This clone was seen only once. The CDR3 here is CASSPMDTTYEQYF. The CDR3 DNA reads as TGTGCCAGCAGTCCGATGGACACAACCTACGAGCAGTACTTC. The chain links TRBV27 to TRBJ2-7; the D gene is possibly TRBD1 (5 bases). The CDR3 sequence is 14 residues long. V was pared by 5 bases and J by 2 bases, with 13 bases between. The V gene's germline CDR1 is MNHEY and CDR2 SMNVEV (reference sequence).

The CDR3 DNA sequence: TGCGCCAGCAGGCCAGACTATAATTCACCCCTCCACTTT. Protein product: CASRPDYNSPLHF. The V call is TRBV5-1, the J call TRBJ1-6; D unclear. CDR1 and CDR2 from the germline V gene are SGHRS and YFSETQ. The CDR3 totals 13 residues. Trimming cost V 5 bases and J 3 bases, with 6 bases left between them.

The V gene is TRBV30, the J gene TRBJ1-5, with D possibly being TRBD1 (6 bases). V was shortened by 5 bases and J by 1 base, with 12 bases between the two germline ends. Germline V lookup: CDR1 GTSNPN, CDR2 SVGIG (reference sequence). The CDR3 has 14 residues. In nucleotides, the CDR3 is TGTGCCTGGGGACGGGGGCTGAGCAATCAGCCCCAGCATTTT. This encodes CAWGRGLSNQPQHF.

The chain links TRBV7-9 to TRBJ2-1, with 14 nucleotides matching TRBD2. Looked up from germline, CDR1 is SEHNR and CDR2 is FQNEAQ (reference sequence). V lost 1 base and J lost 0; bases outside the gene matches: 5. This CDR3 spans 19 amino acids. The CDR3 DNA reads TGTGCCAGCAGCTTAGGACGGACTAGCGGGAGGAGCTCCTACAATGAGCAGTTCTTC. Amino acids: CASSLGRTSGRSSYNEQFF.

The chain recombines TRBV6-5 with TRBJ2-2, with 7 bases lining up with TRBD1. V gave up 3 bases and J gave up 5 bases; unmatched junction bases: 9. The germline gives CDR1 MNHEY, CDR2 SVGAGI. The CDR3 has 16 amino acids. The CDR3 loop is CASSYRWTGKTGELFF. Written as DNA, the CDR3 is TGTGCCAGCAGTTATCGCTGGACAGGCAAAACCGGGGAGCTGTTTTTT.

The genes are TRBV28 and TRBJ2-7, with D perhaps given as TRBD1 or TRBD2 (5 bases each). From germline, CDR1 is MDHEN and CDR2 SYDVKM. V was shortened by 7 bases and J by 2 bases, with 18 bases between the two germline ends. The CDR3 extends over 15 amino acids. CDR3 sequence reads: CASKRTGTGTYEQYF. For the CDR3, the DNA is TGTGCCAGCAAAAGAACAGGTACGGGAACCTACGAGCAGTACTTC.

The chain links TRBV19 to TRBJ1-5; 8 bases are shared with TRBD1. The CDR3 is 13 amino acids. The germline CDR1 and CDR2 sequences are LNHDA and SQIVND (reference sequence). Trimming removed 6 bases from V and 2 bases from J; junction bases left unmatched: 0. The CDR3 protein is CASRTGGNQPQHF. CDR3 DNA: TGTGCCAGTAGGACAGGGGGCAATCAGCCCCAGCATTTT.

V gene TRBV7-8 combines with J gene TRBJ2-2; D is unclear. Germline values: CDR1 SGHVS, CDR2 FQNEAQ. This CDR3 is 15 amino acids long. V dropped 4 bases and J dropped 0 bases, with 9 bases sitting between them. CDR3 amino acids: CASSSGSPNTGELFF. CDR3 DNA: TGTGCCAGCAGCTCCGGGTCCCCGAACACCGGGGAGCTGTTTTTT.

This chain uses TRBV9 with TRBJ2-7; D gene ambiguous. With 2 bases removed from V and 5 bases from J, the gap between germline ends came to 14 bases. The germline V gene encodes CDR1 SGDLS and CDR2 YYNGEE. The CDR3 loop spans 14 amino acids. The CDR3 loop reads CASSVSGLKDEQYF. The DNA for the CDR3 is TGTGCCAGCAGCGTGAGTGGGTTGAAGGACGAGCAGTACTTC.

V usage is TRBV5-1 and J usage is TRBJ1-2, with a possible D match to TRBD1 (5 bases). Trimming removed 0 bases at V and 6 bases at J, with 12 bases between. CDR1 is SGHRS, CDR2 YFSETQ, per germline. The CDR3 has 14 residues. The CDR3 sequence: CASSLVGGRNGYTF. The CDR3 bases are TGCGCCAGCAGCTTGGTTGGGGGGAGGAATGGCTACACCTTC.